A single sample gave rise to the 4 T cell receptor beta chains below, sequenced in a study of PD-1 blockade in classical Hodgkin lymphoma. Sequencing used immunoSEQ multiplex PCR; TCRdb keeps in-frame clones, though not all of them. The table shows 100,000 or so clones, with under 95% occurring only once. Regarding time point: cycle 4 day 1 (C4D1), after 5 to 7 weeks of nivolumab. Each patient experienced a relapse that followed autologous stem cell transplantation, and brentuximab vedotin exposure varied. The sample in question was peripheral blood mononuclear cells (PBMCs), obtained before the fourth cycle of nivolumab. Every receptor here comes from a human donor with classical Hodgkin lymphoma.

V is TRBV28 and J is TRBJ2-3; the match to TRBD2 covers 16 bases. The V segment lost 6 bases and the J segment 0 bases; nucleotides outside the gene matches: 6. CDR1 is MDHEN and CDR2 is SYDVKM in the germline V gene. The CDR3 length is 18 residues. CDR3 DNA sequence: TGTGCCAGCAGCCTGGGACTAGCGGGAGGGATTAGCACAGATACGCAGTATTTT. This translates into CASSLGLAGGISTDTQYF.

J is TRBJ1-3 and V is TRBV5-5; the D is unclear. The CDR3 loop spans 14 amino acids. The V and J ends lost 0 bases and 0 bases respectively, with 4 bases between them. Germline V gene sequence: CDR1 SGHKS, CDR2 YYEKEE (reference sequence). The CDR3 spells CASSLGVSGNTIYF. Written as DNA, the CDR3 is TGTGCCAGCAGCTTGGGGGTCTCTGGAAACACCATATATTTT. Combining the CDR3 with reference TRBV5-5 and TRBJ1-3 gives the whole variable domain DAGVTQSPTHLIKTRGQQVTLRCSPISGHKSVSWYQQVLGQGPQFIFQYYEKEERGRGNFPDRFSARQFPNYSSELNVNALLLGDSALYLCASSLGVSGNTIYFGEGSWLTVV.

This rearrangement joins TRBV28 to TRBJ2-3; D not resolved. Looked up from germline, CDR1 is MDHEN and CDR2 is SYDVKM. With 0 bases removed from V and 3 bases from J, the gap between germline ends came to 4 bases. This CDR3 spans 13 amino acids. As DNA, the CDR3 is TGTGCCAGCAGTTTATGGGGGACAGATACGCAGTATTTT. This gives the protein CASSLWGTDTQYF.

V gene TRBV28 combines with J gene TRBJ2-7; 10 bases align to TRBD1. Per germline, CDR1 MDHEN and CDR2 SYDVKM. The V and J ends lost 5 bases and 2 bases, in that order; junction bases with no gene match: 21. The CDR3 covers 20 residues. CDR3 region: CASSPNPGTGVMSAPYEQYF. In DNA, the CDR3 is TGTGCCAGCAGTCCGAACCCCGGGACAGGGGTTATGTCGGCCCCCTACGAGCAGTACTTC. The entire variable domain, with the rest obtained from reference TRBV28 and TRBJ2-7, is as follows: DVKVTQSSRYLVKRTGEKVFLECVQDMDHENMFWYRQDPGLGLRLIYFSYDVKMKEKGDIPEGYSVSREKKERFSLILESASTNQTSMYLCASSPNPGTGVMSAPYEQYFGPGTRLTVT.